Given below is one T cell receptor (beta chain) in context. Other DNA sequences in the sample encode the same CDR3. This entry belongs to a study of blood T cell repertoires in COVID-19. Clones were read by immunoSEQ multiplex PCR, and TCRdb kept only the in-frame ones, dropping some. The table records a few hundred thousand clones, roughly 84% of them present only once. The germline V and J ends were trimmed by 3 bases and 5 bases, with 7 bases remaining between them. This CDR3 is 12 amino acids long. V is TRBV12-3 or TRBV12-4 and J is TRBJ1-2; D may be TRBD1 (5 bases). This clonotype was sampled from a woman in her 40s who had recovered from COVID-19. The sequencing sample was made of peripheral blood. The CDR3 here is CASSLTDYGYTF. CDR3 nucleotide sequence: TGTGCCAGCAGTTTGACAGATTATGGCTACACCTTC.